The 12 T cell receptor beta chains below were found in one sample sequenced in a study of blood T cells in healthy people across ages (dated by TCRdb to 2013 to 2016). Receptor amplification or capture employed 5' RACE. Data came from an Illumina HiSeq 2500. A second PCR of about 7 to 12 cycles was performed with a sample-barcoded 5' primer and a J-beta primer mix. Using fastp at Q25 and MiXCR, TCRdb reprocessed the public reads and kept productive beta chains. Every CDR3 protein is listed once, alongside the most common genes and DNA of its rows. The sample table holds 1.5 million to 2 million distinct CDR3 sequences, of which roughly 50% were seen once. The ten largest account for 2% to 2.5% of the sample. Sequencing used blood. The receptors come from a woman aged 40 to 50 in good health.

The chain links TRBV7-8 to TRBJ2-1; D not resolved. Per the germline V gene, CDR1 is SGHVS and CDR2 is FQNEAQ. The germline V and J ends were trimmed by 2 bases and 7 bases, with 9 bases remaining between them. The CDR3 spans 13 residues. DNA for the CDR3: TGTGCCAGCAGCTTAAATTCTGGGAATGAGCAGTTCTTC. It codes for CASSLNSGNEQFF. Full variable domain (missing parts from reference TRBV7-8 and TRBJ2-1): GAGVSQSPRYKVAKRGQDVALRCDPISGHVSLFWYQQALGQGPEFLTYFQNEAQLDKSGLPSDRFFAERPEGSVSTLKIQRTQQEDSAVYLCASSLNSGNEQFFGPGTRLTVL.

The chain employs TRBV5-1 and TRBJ2-3; D unresolved. In germline, CDR1 is SGHRS, CDR2 YFSETQ. V was pared by 2 bases and J by 5 bases, with 6 bases between. There are 12 residues in the CDR3. The CDR3 spells CASSFPRDTQYF. DNA of the CDR3: TGCGCCAGCAGCTTTCCCAGAGATACGCAGTATTTT.

The chain employs TRBV24-1 and TRBJ2-1, with D perhaps TRBD1 (5 bases). The V gene's germline CDR1 is KGHDR and CDR2 SFDVKD. V lost 5 bases and J 4 bases, leaving 8 bases between the germline ends. The CDR3 extends over 13 amino acids. CDR3 DNA: TGTGCCACCAGTGGGACACCGTACAATGAGCAGTTCTTC. It yields the protein CATSGTPYNEQFF.

The chain joins TRBV4-3 to TRBJ2-3, with no clear D. The CDR3 consists of 15 residues. Germline assignment: CDR1 LGHNA and CDR2 YSLEER. The germline V and J ends were trimmed by 0 bases and 1 base, with 8 bases remaining between them. The DNA for the CDR3 is TGCGCCAGCAGCCAAGAGTCACGTCGCACAGATACGCAGTATTTT. This codes for CASSQESRRTDTQYF.

The table lists this clonotype with many counts. The gene calls are TRBV20-1 and TRBJ2-7; a possible D gene is TRBD2 (6 bases). Germline CDR1 and CDR2: DFQATT and SNEGSKA (reference sequence). The CDR3 length is 14 residues. Between the trimmed V and J ends, which lost 3 bases and 7 bases, there was a span of 19 bases. CDR3 residues: CSASQGGTGREQYF. The CDR3 DNA reads as TGCAGTGCTAGTCAAGGCGGGACGGGGAGGGAGCAGTACTTC.

The V gene is TRBV20-1, the J gene TRBJ1-6, with TRBD1 identical over 9 bases. Losses at the gene ends were 4 bases for V and 6 bases for J; bases not matched to a gene: 7. Germline values: CDR1 DFQATT, CDR2 SNEGSKA (reference sequence). The CDR3 covers 15 residues. This chain's CDR3 is CSAKSPGQGNSPLHF. CDR3 coding DNA: TGCAGTGCTAAAAGCCCGGGACAGGGTAATTCACCCCTCCACTTT.

The V and J genes are TRBV4-3 and TRBJ1-6; 7 bases map to TRBD1. Germline trimming cut 0 bases from V and 0 bases from J; bases unmatched to any gene: 2. In germline, CDR1 is LGHNA, CDR2 YSLEER. The CDR3 is 17 residues long. CDR3 loop: CASSQDRQGSYNSPLHF. CDR3 sequence (DNA): TGCGCCAGCAGCCAAGATAGACAGGGCTCCTATAATTCACCCCTCCACTTT.

V is TRBV5-1 and J is TRBJ1-2; TRBD1 matches at 7 bases. CDR3 length: 15 amino acids. The J segment lost 3 bases and the V segment lost 0 bases, leaving 5 bases of the junction unmatched. CDR1 is SGHRS, CDR2 YFSETQ, per germline. The CDR3 region is CASSLGQGLYYGYTF. The DNA of the CDR3 is TGCGCCAGCAGCTTGGGACAGGGCCTTTACTATGGCTACACCTTC.

This chain uses TRBV20-1 with TRBJ2-7; D gene uncertain. The ends were cut back, 8 bases at V and 5 bases at J, with 19 bases in the middle. The CDR3 extends over 13 amino acids. Germline CDR1 DFQATT, CDR2 SNEGSKA (reference sequence). The CDR3: CSPLGRNSNEQYF. Written as DNA, the CDR3 is TGCAGTCCTCTAGGTCGGAATTCCAACGAGCAGTACTTC.

CDR3 loop: CSATPRGAYGYTF. CDR3 DNA: TGCAGTGCTACCCCTAGGGGGGCCTATGGCTACACCTTC. The chain couples TRBV20-1 to TRBJ1-2, with D tentatively TRBD1 (6 bases). The ends were cut back, 4 bases at V and 4 bases at J, with 13 bases in the middle. The CDR3 consists of 13 residues. Germline V gene lookup returns CDR1 DFQATT and CDR2 SNEGSKA (reference sequence).

The rearrangement links TRBV5-1 to TRBJ2-3; possibly TRBD1 for D (6 bases). Deletions cut 0 bases from V and 9 bases from J, with 11 bases between. CDR3 size: 13 residues. Germline loops: CDR1 SGHRS, CDR2 YFSETQ. CDR3 DNA sequence: TGCGCCAGCAGCTTGGAGGGCCAGGGGACGCAGTATTTT. Amino acid sequence: CASSLEGQGTQYF.

V and J are TRBV28 and TRBJ2-5, with D possibly TRBD1 on 7 matching bases. The J call may be incorrect, as the DNA end agrees better with TRBJ2-7. CDR3 size: 15 residues. Germline V CDR1 and CDR2: MDHEN, SYDVKM. The CDR3 loop reads CASSTRWRGPHEQYF. CDR3 sequence (DNA): TGTGCCAGCAGTACCAGGTGGAGGGGGCCCCACGAGCAGTACTTC.